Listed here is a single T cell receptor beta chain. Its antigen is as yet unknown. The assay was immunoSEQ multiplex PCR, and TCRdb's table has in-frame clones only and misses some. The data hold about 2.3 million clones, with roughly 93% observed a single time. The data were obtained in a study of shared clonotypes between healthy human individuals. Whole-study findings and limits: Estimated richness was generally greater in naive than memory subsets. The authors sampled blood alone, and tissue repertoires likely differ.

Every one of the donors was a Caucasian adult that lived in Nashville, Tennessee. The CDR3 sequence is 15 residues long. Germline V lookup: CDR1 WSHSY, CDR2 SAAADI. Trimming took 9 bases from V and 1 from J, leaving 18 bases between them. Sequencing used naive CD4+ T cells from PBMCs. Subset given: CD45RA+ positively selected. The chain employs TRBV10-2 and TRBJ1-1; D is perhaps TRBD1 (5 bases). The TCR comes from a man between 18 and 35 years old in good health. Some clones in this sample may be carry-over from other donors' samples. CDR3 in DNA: TGCGCCAGTGATATAGATCAGGGCGCGAACACTGAAGCTTTCTTT. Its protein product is CASDIDQGANTEAFF.